The 6 T cell receptor beta chains reported below all come from one sample, sequenced in a study of blood T cell repertoires in COVID-19. Only in-frame clones appear in the TCRdb table, and some are missing; sequencing was by immunoSEQ multiplex PCR. The sample has about 100,000 clones, around 90% seen once. The sample was peripheral blood. The receptors were sampled from a human donor in a cohort sampled during active COVID-19.

V is TRBV9 and J is TRBJ2-1; 7 bases align to TRBD2. After removal of 3 bases from V and 3 bases from J, the junction contained 9 bases not matched to a gene. Germline CDR1 and CDR2: SGDLS and YYNGEE. The CDR3 runs 16 residues. CDR3 loop: CASSGAGRGFYNEQFF. CDR3 DNA sequence: TGTGCCAGCAGCGGAGCGGGAAGGGGCTTCTACAATGAGCAGTTCTTC.

The chain is built from TRBV24-1 and TRBJ2-1; 8 bases are a match to TRBD1. The germline CDR1 and CDR2 sequences are KGHDR and SFDVKD. The CDR3 sequence is 15 residues long. With V trimmed by 4 bases and J by 9 bases, 10 bases remained unmatched. The CDR3 sequence is CATSDSGTGKIEQFF. DNA for the CDR3: TGTGCCACCAGTGACTCCGGGACAGGTAAAATTGAGCAGTTCTTC.

The rearrangement links TRBV18 to TRBJ1-1, with TRBD1 identical over 7 bases. The CDR3 has 15 residues. Germline V gene lookup returns CDR1 KGHSH and CDR2 LQKENI. V shed 3 bases, J shed 4 bases, and the junction held 8 bases outside the gene matches. Here the CDR3 DNA reads TGTGCCAGCTCACCGCTTCAGGGGGGAGGCACTGAAGCTTTCTTT. Its protein is CASSPLQGGGTEAFF.

This chain links TRBV5-1 with TRBJ2-1, with 10 bases identical to TRBD1. The CDR3 length is 15 residues. Trimming took 6 bases from V and 4 from J; bases not matched to a gene: 7. The germline V gene encodes CDR1 SGHRS and CDR2 YFSETQ. The CDR3 nucleotides are TGCGCCAGCACCACAGGGACAGGGGCGTACAATGAGCAGTTCTTC. Its protein product is CASTTGTGAYNEQFF.

V is TRBV18 and J is TRBJ1-5; D gene ambiguous. Trimming took off 4 bases at V and 3 bases at J, with 13 bases between the two ends. Germline V CDR1 and CDR2: KGHSH, LQKENI. The CDR3 consists of 15 residues. The CDR3 loop reads CASSRIGGNNQPQHF. The DNA of the CDR3 is TGTGCCAGCTCACGAATAGGCGGAAACAATCAGCCCCAGCATTTT.

This clone was observed once. V is TRBV28 and J is TRBJ2-7, with D possibly matching TRBD2 (7 bases). Germline V CDR1 and CDR2: MDHEN, SYDVKM. The V gene lost 6 bases and the J gene lost 2 bases, with 20 bases spanning the gap. The CDR3 contains 16 residues. The CDR3 here is CASSGIRRGGPYEQYF. CDR3 DNA sequence: TGTGCCAGCAGCGGGATTAGGCGCGGGGGCCCCTACGAGCAGTACTTC.